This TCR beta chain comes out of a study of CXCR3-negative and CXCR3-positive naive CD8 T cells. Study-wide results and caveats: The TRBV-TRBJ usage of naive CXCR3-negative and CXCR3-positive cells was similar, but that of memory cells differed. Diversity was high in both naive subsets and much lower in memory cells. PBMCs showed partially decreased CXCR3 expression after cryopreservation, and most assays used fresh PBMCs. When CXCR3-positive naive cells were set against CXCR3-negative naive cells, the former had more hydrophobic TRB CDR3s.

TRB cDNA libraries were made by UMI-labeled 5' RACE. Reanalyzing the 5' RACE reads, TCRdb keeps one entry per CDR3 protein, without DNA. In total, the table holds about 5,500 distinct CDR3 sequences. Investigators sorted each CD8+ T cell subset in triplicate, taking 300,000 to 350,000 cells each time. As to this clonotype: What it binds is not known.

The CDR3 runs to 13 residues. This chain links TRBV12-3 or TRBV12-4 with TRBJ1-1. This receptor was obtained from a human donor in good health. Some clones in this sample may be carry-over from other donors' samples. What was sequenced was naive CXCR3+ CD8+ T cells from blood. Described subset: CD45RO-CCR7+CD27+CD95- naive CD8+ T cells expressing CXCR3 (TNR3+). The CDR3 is CASSLVAFTEAFF.